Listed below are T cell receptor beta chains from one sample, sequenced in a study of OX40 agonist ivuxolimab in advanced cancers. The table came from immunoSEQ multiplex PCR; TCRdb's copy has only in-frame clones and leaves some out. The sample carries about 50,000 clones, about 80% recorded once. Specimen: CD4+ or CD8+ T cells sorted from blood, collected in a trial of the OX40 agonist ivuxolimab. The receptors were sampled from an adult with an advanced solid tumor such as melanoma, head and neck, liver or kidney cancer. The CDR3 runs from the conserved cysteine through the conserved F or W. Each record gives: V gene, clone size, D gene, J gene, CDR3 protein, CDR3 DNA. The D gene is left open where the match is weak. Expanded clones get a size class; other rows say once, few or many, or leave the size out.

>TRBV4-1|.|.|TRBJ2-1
CASSQDWARKGHNEQFF
TGCGCCAGCAGCCAAGATTGGGCAAGAAAGGGGCACAATGAGCAGTTCTTC
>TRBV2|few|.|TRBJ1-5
CASSDNSNQPQHF
TGTGCCAGCAGCGATAATAGCAATCAGCCCCAGCATTTT
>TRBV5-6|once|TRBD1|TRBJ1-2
CASSHRGGYTF
TGTGCCAGCAGCCACAGGGGGGGCTACACCTTC
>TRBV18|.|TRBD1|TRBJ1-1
CASSPIQGGDTEAFF
TGTGCCAGCTCACCAATACAGGGGGGGGACACTGAAGCTTTCTTT
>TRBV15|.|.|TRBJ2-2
CATSRDRGSGELFF
TGTGCCACCAGCAGAGACAGGGGCTCCGGGGAGCTGTTTTTT
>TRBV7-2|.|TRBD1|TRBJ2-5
CASSLGTGAQTQYF
TGTGCCAGCAGCTTAGGGACAGGTGCACAGACCCAGTACTTC
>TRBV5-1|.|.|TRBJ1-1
CASSRDEGHRWGNTEAFF
TGCGCCAGCAGCCGGGACGAGGGACACCGGTGGGGGAACACTGAAGCTTTCTTT
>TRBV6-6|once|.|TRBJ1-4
CASSYLSTNEKLFF
TGTGCCAGCAGTTATCTTTCAACTAATGAAAAACTGTTTTTT
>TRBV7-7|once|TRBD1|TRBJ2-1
CASSSSDRVEQFF
TGTGCCAGCAGCTCGAGCGACAGGGTTGAGCAGTTCTTC
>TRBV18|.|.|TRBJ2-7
CASSPPTTSGSGNEQYF
TGTGCCAGCTCACCACCAACGACTAGTGGGAGCGGTAACGAGCAGTACTTC
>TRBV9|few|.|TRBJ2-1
CASSVQGQVRQFF
TGTGCCAGCAGCGTGCAGGGGCAAGTGCGGCAGTTCTTC
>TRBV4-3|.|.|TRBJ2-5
CASSRGTEETQYF
TGCGCCAGCAGCCGTGGGACTGAGGAGACCCAGTACTTC
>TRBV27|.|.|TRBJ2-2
CASSWEGGVTGELFF
TGTGCCAGCAGTTGGGAGGGGGGAGTGACCGGGGAGCTGTTTTTT
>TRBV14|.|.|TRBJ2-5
CASSQGSFKGETQYF
TGTGCCAGCAGCCAGGGGAGTTTTAAGGGGGAGACCCAGTACTTC
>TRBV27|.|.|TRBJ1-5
CASSESPGTVRFNQPQHF
TGTGCCAGCAGTGAGAGCCCGGGAACGGTTAGGTTCAATCAGCCCCAGCATTTT
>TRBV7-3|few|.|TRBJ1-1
CASSLSRDKDTEAFF
TGTGCCAGCAGCTTAAGTCGGGACAAAGACACTGAAGCTTTCTTT
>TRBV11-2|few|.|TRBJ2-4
CASSRLGGLAKNIQYF
TGTGCCAGCAGCCGGTTAGGAGGTCTAGCCAAAAACATTCAGTACTTC
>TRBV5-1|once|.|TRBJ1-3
CASSPGTQHGNTIYF
TGCGCCAGCAGCCCCGGGACACAACACGGAAACACCATATATTTT